The source of this TCR beta chain is a study of blood T cell repertoires in COVID-19. Produced via immunoSEQ multiplex PCR; TCRdb's table is partial and in-frame only. The sample records hundreds of thousands of clones, roughly nine tenths being singletons. The sequenced sample consisted of peripheral blood. This TCR was sampled from a woman aged 45-65 years with COVID-19, enrolled during active disease.

The CDR3 bases are TGCGCCAGCAGCCTCAGAACACAGGGATTGTCTAAGAATGAGCAGTTCTTC. Encoded protein: CASSLRTQGLSKNEQFF. The V gene is TRBV5-1, the J gene TRBJ2-1; TRBD1 is a possible D gene (6 bases). V dropped 4 bases and J dropped 7 bases, with 24 bases sitting between them. Germline assignment: CDR1 SGHRS and CDR2 YFSETQ. CDR3 length: 17 amino acids. The complete variable domain, with remaining parts taken from reference TRBV5-1 and TRBJ2-1, reads KAGVTQTPRYLIKTRGQQVTLSCSPISGHRSVSWYQQTPGQGLQFLFEYFSETQRNKGNFPGRFSGRQFSNSRSEMNVSTLELGDSALYLCASSLRTQGLSKNEQFFGPGTRLTVL.